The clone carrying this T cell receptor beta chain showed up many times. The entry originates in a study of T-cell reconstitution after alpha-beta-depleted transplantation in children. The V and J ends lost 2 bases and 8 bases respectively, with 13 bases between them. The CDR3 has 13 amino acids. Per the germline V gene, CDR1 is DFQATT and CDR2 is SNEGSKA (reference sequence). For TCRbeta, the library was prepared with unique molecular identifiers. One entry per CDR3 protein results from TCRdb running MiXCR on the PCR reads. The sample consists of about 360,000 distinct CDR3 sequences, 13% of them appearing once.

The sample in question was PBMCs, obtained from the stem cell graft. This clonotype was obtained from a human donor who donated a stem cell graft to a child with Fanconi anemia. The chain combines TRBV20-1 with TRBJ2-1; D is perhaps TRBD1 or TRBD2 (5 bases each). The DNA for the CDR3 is TGCAGTGCTAGAAGGGACGGGCGAGATGAGCAGTTCTTC. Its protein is CSARRDGRDEQFF.